These 8 T cell receptor beta chains share one sample of origin, sequenced in a study of blood T cell repertoires in COVID-19. Some clones are missing from TCRdb's copy, which holds only in-frame ones; the method was immunoSEQ multiplex PCR. Among 150,000 to 200,000 clones, around 76% were seen once, and the ten largest hold over 7.5%. The source material was peripheral blood. Source of these receptors: a woman aged 70-85 years with acute or convalescent COVID-19.

The chain links TRBV4-3 to TRBJ1-1, with D possibly matching TRBD1 (5 bases). V dropped 6 bases and J dropped 12 bases, with 17 bases sitting between them. This CDR3 has 12 residues. CDR1 is LGHNA, CDR2 YSLEER, per germline. CDR3 amino acids: CASSNYLGGPFF. CDR3 DNA sequence: TGCGCCAGCAGTAACTACTTGGGGGGACCTTTCTTT.

V and J are TRBV5-8 and TRBJ1-5, with D possibly being TRBD1 (6 bases). Germline V gives CDR1 SGHTS, CDR2 YDEGEE. The CDR3 consists of 15 residues. V lost 2 bases and J 5 bases, leaving 14 bases between the germline ends. The CDR3 reads CASSFGTGMDQPQHF. DNA of the CDR3: TGTGCCAGCAGCTTCGGTACAGGGATGGATCAGCCCCAGCATTTT. Full variable domain (missing parts from reference TRBV5-8 and TRBJ1-5): EAGVTQSPTHLIKTRGQQATLRCSPISGHTSVYWYQQALGLGLQFLLWYDEGEERNRGNFPPRFSGRQFPNYSSELNVNALELEDSALYLCASSFGTGMDQPQHFGDGTRLSIL.

This clone was seen only a few times. The chain recombines TRBV30 with TRBJ1-5; the match to TRBD1 covers 7 bases. CDR1 GTSNPN and CDR2 SVGIG come from the germline V gene (reference sequence). The CDR3 length is 13 residues. After removal of 1 base from V and 6 bases from J, the junction contained 3 bases not matched to a gene. The CDR3: CAWSEGGFQPQHF. CDR3 coding DNA: TGTGCCTGGAGTGAAGGGGGCTTTCAGCCCCAGCATTTT.

CDR3 amino acids: CASSLGTHGYTF. CDR3 bases: TGTGCCAGCAGCCTGGGGACTCATGGCTACACCTTC. V gene TRBV3-1 (or the pseudogene TRBV3-2) combines with J gene TRBJ1-2; TRBD1 might be the D (5 bases). Trimming removed 4 bases at V and 6 bases at J, with 9 bases between. CDR3 length equals 12 residues. Per the germline V gene, CDR1 is LGHDT and CDR2 is YNNKEL (reference sequence).

The chain links TRBV4-1 to TRBJ1-2; TRBD1 is a possible D gene (5 bases). Per the germline V gene, CDR1 is MGHRA and CDR2 is YSYEKL. Trimming pared 0 bases from V and 5 bases from J, leaving 10 bases between. There are 14 residues in the CDR3. CDR3 protein: CASSQDAGKYGYTF. The CDR3 coding sequence is TGCGCCAGCAGCCAAGATGCAGGGAAGTATGGCTACACCTTC.

V gene TRBV2 combines with J gene TRBJ2-2; the D gene is possibly TRBD1 (5 bases). The CDR3 consists of 15 residues. The V gene's germline CDR1 is SNHLY and CDR2 FYNNEI. The V gene lost 5 bases and the J gene lost 6 bases, with 16 bases spanning the gap. Here the CDR3 DNA reads TGTGCCAGCAGTCATCCGACGCAGGGCGCCGGGGAGCTGTTTTTT. Translating gives CASSHPTQGAGELFF.

The chain recombines TRBV4-2 with TRBJ1-2; possibly TRBD1 for D (5 bases). CDR1 and CDR2 (germline): LGHNA, YNFKEQ. This CDR3 is built from 15 residues. V was trimmed by 0 bases and J by 4 bases, leaving 12 bases between them. CDR3 DNA: TGTGCCAGCAGCCAAGATCTAGACAGCTTCTATGGCTACACCTTC. Amino acids: CASSQDLDSFYGYTF.

The rearrangement uses TRBV15 and TRBJ1-4; 9 bases match TRBD1. CDR3 size: 15 residues. V lost 3 bases to trimming and J lost 7 bases; unmatched junction nucleotides: 6. Germline CDR1 and CDR2: LNHNV and YYDKDF (reference sequence). CDR3 bases: TGTGCCACCAGCAGGGCCGGGACAGGGTCTGAAAAACTGTTTTTT. Protein: CATSRAGTGSEKLFF.